This record concerns one TCR beta chain sequence. V was pared by 5 bases and J by 0 bases, with 1 base of the junction left unmatched. Germline CDR1 reads SGHVS; CDR2 reads FNYEAQ. The CDR3 extends over 13 amino acids. The data belong to a study of blood T cell repertoires in COVID-19. TCRdb keeps only in-frame clones here, not all; method: immunoSEQ multiplex PCR. The sample contains 50,000 to 70,000 clones, more than 55% of which appear only once. Allocation to cohorts depended on clinical history reported by the participants. J is TRBJ2-7 and V is TRBV7-6; 7 bases align to TRBD1. The sample consisted of PBMCs or T cells enriched from blood (not recorded which). The sequence came from a woman between 55 and 75 years old who had been exposed to COVID-19. This CDR3 reads CASSRDSSYEQYF. The CDR3 DNA reads TGTGCCAGCAGCCGGGACAGCTCCTACGAGCAGTACTTC.